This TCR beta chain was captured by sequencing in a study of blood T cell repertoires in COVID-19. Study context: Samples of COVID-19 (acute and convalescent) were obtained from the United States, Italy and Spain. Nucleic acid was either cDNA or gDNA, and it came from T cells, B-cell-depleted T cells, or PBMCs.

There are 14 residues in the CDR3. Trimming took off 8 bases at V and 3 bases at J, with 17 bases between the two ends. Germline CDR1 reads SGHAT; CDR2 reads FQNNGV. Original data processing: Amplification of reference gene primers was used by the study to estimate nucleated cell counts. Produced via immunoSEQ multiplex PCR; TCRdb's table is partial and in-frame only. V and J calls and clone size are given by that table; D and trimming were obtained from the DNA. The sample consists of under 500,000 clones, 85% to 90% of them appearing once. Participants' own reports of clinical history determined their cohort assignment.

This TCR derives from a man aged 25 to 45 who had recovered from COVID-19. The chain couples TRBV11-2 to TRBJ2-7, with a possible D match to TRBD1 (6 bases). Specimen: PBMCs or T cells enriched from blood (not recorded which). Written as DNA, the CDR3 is TGTGCCAGCGGTTGGGGGCCCGGGGACTACGAGCAGTACTTC. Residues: CASGWGPGDYEQYF.